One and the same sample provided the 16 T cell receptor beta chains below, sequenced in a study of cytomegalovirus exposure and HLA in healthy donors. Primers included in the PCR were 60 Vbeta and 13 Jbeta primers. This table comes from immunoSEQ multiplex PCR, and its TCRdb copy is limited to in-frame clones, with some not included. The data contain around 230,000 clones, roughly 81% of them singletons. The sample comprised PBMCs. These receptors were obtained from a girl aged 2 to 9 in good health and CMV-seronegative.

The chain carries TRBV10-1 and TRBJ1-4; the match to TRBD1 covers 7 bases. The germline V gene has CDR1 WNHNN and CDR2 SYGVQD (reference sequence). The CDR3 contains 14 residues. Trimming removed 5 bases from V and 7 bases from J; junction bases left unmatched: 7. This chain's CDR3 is CASSRQGEGEKLFF. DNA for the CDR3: TGCGCCAGCAGTAGACAGGGCGAGGGTGAAAAACTGTTTTTT.

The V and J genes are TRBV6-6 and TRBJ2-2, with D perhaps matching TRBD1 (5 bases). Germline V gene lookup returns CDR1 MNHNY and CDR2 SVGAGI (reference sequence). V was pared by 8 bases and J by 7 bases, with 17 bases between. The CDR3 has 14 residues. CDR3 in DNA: TGTGCCAGCCCCCCAGGGCCGGAAGGCGGGGAGCTGTTTTTT. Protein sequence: CASPPGPEGGELFF.

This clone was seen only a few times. This CDR3 is CASRGTGAGELFF. The CDR3 DNA reads as TGCGCCAGCAGGGGGACGGGGGCCGGGGAGCTGTTTTTT. V gene TRBV10-1 combines with J gene TRBJ2-2; D is perhaps TRBD2 (6 bases). The germline CDR1 and CDR2 sequences are WNHNN and SYGVQD (reference sequence). With 6 bases removed from V and 6 bases from J, the gap between germline ends came to 11 bases. This CDR3 contains 13 residues.

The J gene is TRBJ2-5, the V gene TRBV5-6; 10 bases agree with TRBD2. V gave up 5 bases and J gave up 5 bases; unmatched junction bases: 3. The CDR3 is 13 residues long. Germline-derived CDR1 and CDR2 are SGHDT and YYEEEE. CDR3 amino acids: CASRPLAGETQYF. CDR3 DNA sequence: TGTGCCAGCAGGCCACTAGCGGGGGAGACCCAGTACTTC.

In DNA, the CDR3 is TGTGCCAGCAGTTATGGTTCGGCGGGTGAAGCTTTCTTT. Its protein product is CASSYGSAGEAFF. The V call is TRBV6-5, the J call TRBJ1-1; D gene uncertain. Germline-derived CDR1 and CDR2 are MNHEY and SVGAGI. V was shortened by 3 bases and J by 7 bases, with 12 bases between the two germline ends. This CDR3 has 13 residues.

This CDR3 is CASSRTQGRYEQYF. DNA for the CDR3: TGCGCCAGCAGCCGTACACAGGGTCGGTACGAGCAGTACTTC. The gene calls are TRBV5-1 and TRBJ2-7; D is possibly TRBD1 (6 bases). The germline V and J ends were trimmed by 4 bases and 4 bases, with 15 bases remaining between them. In germline, CDR1 is SGHRS, CDR2 YFSETQ. The CDR3 has 14 amino acids.

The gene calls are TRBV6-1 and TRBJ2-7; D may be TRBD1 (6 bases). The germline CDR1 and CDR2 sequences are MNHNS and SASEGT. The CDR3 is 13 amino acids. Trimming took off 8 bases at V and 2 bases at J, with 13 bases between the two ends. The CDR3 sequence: CASGGEGAYEQYF. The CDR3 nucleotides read TGTGCCAGCGGGGGCGAGGGAGCCTACGAGCAGTACTTC.

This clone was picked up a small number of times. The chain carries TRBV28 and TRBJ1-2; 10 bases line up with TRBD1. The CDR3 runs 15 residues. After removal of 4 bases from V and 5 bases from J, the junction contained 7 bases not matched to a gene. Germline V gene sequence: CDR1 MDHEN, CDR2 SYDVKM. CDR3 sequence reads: CASSSLGQGIYGYTF. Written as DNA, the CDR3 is TGTGCCAGCAGTTCATTGGGACAGGGGATTTATGGCTACACCTTC.

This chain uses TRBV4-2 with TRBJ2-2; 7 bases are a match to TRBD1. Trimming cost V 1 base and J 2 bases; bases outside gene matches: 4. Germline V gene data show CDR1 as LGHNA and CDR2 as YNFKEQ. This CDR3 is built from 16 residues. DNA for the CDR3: TGTGCCAGCAGCCAAGGGGACAGACACAACACCGGGGAGCTGTTTTTT. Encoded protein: CASSQGDRHNTGELFF.

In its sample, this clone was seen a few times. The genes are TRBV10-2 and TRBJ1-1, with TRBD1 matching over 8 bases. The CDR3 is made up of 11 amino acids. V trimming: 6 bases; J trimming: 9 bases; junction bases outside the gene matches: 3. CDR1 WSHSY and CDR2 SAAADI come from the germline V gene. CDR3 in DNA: TGCGCCAGCAGGGACAGGGTGAAAGCTTTCTTT. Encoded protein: CASRDRVKAFF.

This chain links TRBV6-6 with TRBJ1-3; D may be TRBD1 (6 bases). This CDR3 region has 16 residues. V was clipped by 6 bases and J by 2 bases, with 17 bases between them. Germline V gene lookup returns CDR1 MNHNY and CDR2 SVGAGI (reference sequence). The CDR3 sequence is CASSPRGGGAGNTIYF. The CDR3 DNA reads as TGTGCCAGCAGCCCCCGAGGGGGGGGTGCTGGAAACACCATATATTTT.

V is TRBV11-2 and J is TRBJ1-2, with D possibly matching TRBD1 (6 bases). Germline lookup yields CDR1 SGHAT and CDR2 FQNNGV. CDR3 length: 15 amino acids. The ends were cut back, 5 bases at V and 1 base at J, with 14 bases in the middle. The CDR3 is CASSIVTGLNYGYTF. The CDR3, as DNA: TGTGCCAGCAGCATCGTGACAGGTCTTAACTATGGCTACACCTTC. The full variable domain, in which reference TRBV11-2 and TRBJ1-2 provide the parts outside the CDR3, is EAGVAQSPRYKIIEKRQSVAFWCNPISGHATLYWYQQILGQGPKLLIQFQNNGVVDDSQLPKDRFSAERLKGVDSTLKIQPAKLEDSAVYLCASSIVTGLNYGYTFGSGTRLTVV.

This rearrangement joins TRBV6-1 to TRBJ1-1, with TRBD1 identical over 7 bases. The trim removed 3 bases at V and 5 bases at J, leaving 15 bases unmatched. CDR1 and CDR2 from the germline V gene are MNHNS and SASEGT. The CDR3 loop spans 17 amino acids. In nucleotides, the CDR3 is TGTGCCAGCAGTGACAGGGGAAAGGGGGCGCGGAGAACTGAAGCTTTCTTT. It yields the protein CASSDRGKGARRTEAFF.

CDR3 coding DNA: TGTGCCAGCAGCTTGTCGACAGGGAACACTGAAGCTTTCTTT. Translating it yields CASSLSTGNTEAFF. The genes are TRBV7-3 and TRBJ1-1; possible D gene TRBD1, 6 bases. CDR3 size: 14 residues. Per the germline V gene, CDR1 is SGHTA and CDR2 is FQGTGA. Trimming took 3 bases from V and 1 from J, leaving 9 bases between them.

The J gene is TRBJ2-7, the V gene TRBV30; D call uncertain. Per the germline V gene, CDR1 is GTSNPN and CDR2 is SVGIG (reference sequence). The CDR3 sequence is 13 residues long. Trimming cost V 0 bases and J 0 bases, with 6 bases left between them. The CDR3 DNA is TGTGCCTGGAGTGTGCGTCTCTCCTACGAGCAGTACTTC. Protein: CAWSVRLSYEQYF. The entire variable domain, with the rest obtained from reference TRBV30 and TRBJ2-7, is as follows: SQTIHQWPATLVQPVGSPLSLECTVEGTSNPNLYWYRQAAGRGLQLLFYSVGIGQISSEVPQNLSASRPQDRQFILSSKKLLLSDSGFYLCAWSVRLSYEQYFGPGTRLTVT.

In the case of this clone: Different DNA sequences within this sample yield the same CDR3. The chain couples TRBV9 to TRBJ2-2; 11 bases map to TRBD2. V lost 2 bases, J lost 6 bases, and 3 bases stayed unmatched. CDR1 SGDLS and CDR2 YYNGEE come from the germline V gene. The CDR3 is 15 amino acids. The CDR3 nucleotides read TGTGCCAGCAGCGTTAGCGGGAGGGCCGCCGGGGAGCTGTTTTTT. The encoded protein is CASSVSGRAAGELFF. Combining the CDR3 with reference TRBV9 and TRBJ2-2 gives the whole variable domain DSGVTQTPKHLITATGQRVTLRCSPRSGDLSVYWYQQSLDQGLQFLIQYYNGEERAKGNILERFSAQQFPDLHSELNLSSLELGDSALYFCASSVSGRAAGELFFGEGSRLTVL.